This TCR beta chain was observed in a study of tumor-infiltrating lymphocytes in primary liver carcinoma (dated by TCRdb to the late 2010s). Background on the whole study: Of the five patients, three men and two women aged 30 to 69 years, four had hepatocellular carcinoma and one had combined HCC and intrahepatic cholangiocarcinoma. The five patients had tumors staged T1-T3 N0M0, with maximum diameters ranging from roughly 4.2 to 10 cm. Roughly 3.65 to 8 million productive TCRbeta reads were obtained per sample, and no significant difference in read depth was found between tissue types. TCRbeta repertoire sequencing, expression microarrays and whole-exome sequencing were combined in the study across five regions of each liver tumor, with adjacent normal tissue and blood also included. A total of about 35 specimens from 5 patients, comprising some 25 tumor regions, 5 adjacent noncancerous liver tissues and 5 peripheral blood samples, were covered by TCRbeta repertoire sequencing. Agilent mRNA microarray profiling was performed on the 25 tumor region samples to relate TCRbeta repertoire diversity to the local molecular phenotype. Reproducibility between technical replicate repertoires was high, with correlation coefficients above 0.98 and mean shared-clone rates roughly 0.86. Summary of the overall study and its limitations: With just four to six patients in the study, the authors point out that the findings should be validated in a larger study. Only about 7.5-24% of top clones were found in all five regions of a tumor, suggesting spatial heterogeneity of tumor-infiltrating T cells. The top 250 clones made up a significantly larger repertoire fraction in tumors than in blood (p = 0.039). Bulk unsorted samples precluded comparing CD4+ and CD8+ T cell repertoires. Repertoire overlap was found to be higher between tumor regions (mean around 35%) than between tumor-adjacent (roughly 17%) or tumor-blood (around 15%) pairs, consistent with antigen-driven expansion. Because sequencing covered only the TCR beta chain and unpaired alpha chains were not captured, true repertoire diversity is likely underestimated.

TCRbeta-specific cDNA was reverse-transcribed from 500 ng total RNA using a constant-region primer and ProtoScript II reverse transcriptase. TCRbeta libraries were built with three nested multiplex PCR rounds, a slightly modified ARM-PCR procedure. The first two PCR rounds used multiplex TRBV1-TRBV30 forward primers with a Cbeta reverse primer, each for approximately 10 cycles. Sample barcodes and Illumina adapters were attached in a final 25-cycle PCR using Deep VentR polymerase. Before sequencing, amplicons of 200-500 bp were purified from gel using a QIAquick gel extraction kit. An Illumina HiSeq 2500 was used to sequence the TCRbeta amplicons, generating 250-bp paired-end reads. Under the source paper's analysis protocol: Trimmomatic v0.33 was used to quality-trim the reads, and FLASH v1.2.11 was used to merge paired reads so that full CDR3 sequences could be recovered. V, D and J germline segments were assigned to the rearranged TCRbeta sequences by MiGEC v1.2.1b. Clonotype statistics and Shannon-Wiener diversity indices were calculated with VDJtools v1.0.0. To reduce sampling bias, subsequent analyses other than the diversity analysis used only the 250 most abundant clonotypes in each sample. Starting from the raw public reads, TCRdb applied fastp trimming at Q25, assembled clones with MiXCR and retained in-frame beta chains. Records with the same CDR3 protein are collapsed into one entry carrying the most frequent genes and DNA. TCRdb assigned the V and J calls; the authors' analysis was not used. This sample lists about 35,000 distinct CDR3 sequences; approximately 73% were detected once. Roughly 16% of the sample lies in the top ten.

In the germline V gene, CDR1 corresponds to SQVTM and CDR2 to ANQGSEA. The V and J ends are trimmed by 4 bases and 13 bases, leaving 17 bases between them. The CDR3 sequence holds 13 residues, the cysteine and phenylalanine included. CDR3 DNA is the only sequence kept; it has 39 bases, read in frame from the first base. Of note for this clonotype: It lacks a known antigen. No base quality information exists; no much larger clone differs at one position.

Total RNA and DNA were co-extracted from around 20-30 mg of bulk tissue with the AllPrep DNA/RNA mini kit, without cell sorting. Between November 2015 and March 2016, about 5 patients in China with histopathologically diagnosed primary liver carcinoma had their tumors surgically resected. At the time of sampling, the patients were treatment-naive and had chronic HBV infection. Each tumor was sampled at five spatially separated regions: the tumor centre plus the superior, inferior, left-lateral and right-lateral poles. Histological examination found more than 75% viable tumor cells in every tumor sample. Pieces of fresh tumor and adjacent tissue were cut in half, with one half kept in RNAlater at -80 degrees C and the other half sent for histology.

The sample was liver tumor tissue from sampling region 4. Sample cell subset or site, as interpreted from the label and publication: tumor region T4, right-lateral pole. The clonotype comes from a man between 40 and 49 years old with primary liver carcinoma and hepatitis B virus infection. The chain is made from TRBV29-1 and TRBJ1-6; the D segment could be TRBD1, given 5 matching bases. The CDR3 protein: CSVGDVTISPLHF. The sequenced DNA: TGCAGCGTTGGGGACGTGACAATTTCGCCCCTCCACTTT.